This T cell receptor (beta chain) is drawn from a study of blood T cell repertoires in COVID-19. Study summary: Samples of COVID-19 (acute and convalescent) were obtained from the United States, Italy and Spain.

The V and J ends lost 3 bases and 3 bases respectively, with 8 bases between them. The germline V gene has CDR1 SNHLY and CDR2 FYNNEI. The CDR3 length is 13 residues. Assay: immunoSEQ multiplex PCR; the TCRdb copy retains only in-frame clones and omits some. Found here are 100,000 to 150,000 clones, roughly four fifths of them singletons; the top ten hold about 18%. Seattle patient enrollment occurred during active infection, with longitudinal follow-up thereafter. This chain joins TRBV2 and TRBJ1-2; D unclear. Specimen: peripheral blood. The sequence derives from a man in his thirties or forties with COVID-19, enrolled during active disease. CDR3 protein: CASSDYGYYGYTF. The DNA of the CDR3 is TGTGCCAGCAGTGATTACGGTTACTATGGCTACACCTTC. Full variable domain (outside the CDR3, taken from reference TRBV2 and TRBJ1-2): EPEVTQTPSHQVTQMGQEVILRCVPISNHLYFYWYRQILGQKVEFLVSFYNNEISEKSEIFDDQFSVERPDGSNFTLKIRSTKLEDSAMYFCASSDYGYYGYTFGSGTRLTVV.